These T cell receptor beta chains were read from a single sample in a study of CD8 T cells in ankylosing spondylitis. TCRdb processed the 5' RACE reads anew with MiXCR; each CDR3 protein has one entry. The data show 450,000 or so distinct CDR3 sequences, 25% to 30% seen once. The material sequenced was blood, either unsorted or a sorted T cell fraction (not recorded which). Every receptor here comes from a male donor with ankylosing spondylitis. Both conserved end residues are part of each CDR3. The D gene is left open where the match is weak. Not all rows give a size; the values are once, few, many and, for expanded clones, a class.

J: TRBJ2-5
size: few
V: TRBV7-2
D: TRBD2
CDR3: CASSSSGSYQETQYF
DNA: TGTGCCAGCAGCTCTAGCGGTTCGTACCAAGAGACCCAGTACTTC

J: TRBJ2-2
size: NA
V: TRBV7-2
D: TRBD1
CDR3: CASGRQGDTGELFF
DNA: TGTGCCAGCGGACGACAGGGGGACACCGGGGAGCTGTTTTTT

J: TRBJ2-1
size: many
V: TRBV5-1
D: NA
CDR3: CASRDSLDNEQFF
DNA: TGCGCCAGCAGGGACTCCTTAGACAATGAGCAGTTCTTC

J: TRBJ2-4
size: many
V: TRBV5-1
D: NA
CDR3: CASSLVGGAAKNIQYF
DNA: TGCGCCAGCAGCTTGGTGGGGGGCGCAGCCAAAAACATTCAGTACTTC

J: TRBJ2-1
size: NA
V: TRBV5-1
D: NA
CDR3: CASVAGQNNEQFF
DNA: TGCGCCAGCGTTGCGGGGCAAAACAATGAGCAGTTCTTC

J: TRBJ2-2
size: few
V: TRBV3-1
D: TRBD1
CDR3: CASSKAGGHGELFF
DNA: TGTGCCAGCAGCAAGGCAGGGGGCCACGGGGAGCTGTTTTTT

J: TRBJ1-2
size: NA
V: TRBV5-5
D: NA
CDR3: CASSLGEGLGGYGYTF
DNA: TGTGCCAGCAGCTTGGGGGAGGGGCTCGGAGGCTATGGCTACACCTTC

J: TRBJ1-4
size: few
V: TRBV19
D: NA
CDR3: CASTEGATNEKLFF
DNA: TGTGCCAGCACAGAGGGGGCAACTAATGAAAAACTGTTTTTT

J: TRBJ2-5
size: NA
V: TRBV20-1
D: NA
CDR3: CSARDRRGRDETQYF
DNA: TGCAGTGCTAGAGATCGTAGAGGGAGAGATGAGACCCAGTACTTC

J: TRBJ1-1
size: NA
V: TRBV2
D: NA
CDR3: CASRPGSMNTEAFF
DNA: TGTGCCAGCAGGCCCGGGAGCATGAACACTGAAGCTTTCTTT

J: TRBJ2-1
size: NA
V: TRBV11-1
D: TRBD1
CDR3: CASSPRDRGTIRDNEQFF
DNA: TGTGCCAGCAGCCCCAGGGACAGGGGCACTATTCGGGACAATGAGCAGTTCTTC

J: TRBJ2-2
size: NA
V: TRBV12-3/TRBV12-4
D: TRBD2
CDR3: CASTLFGVSGELCF
DNA: TGTGCCAGCACCCTCTTTGGGGTGAGCGGGGAGCTGTGTTTT

J: TRBJ2-1
size: NA
V: TRBV7-8
D: NA
CDR3: CASSFGGLADNEQFF
DNA: TGTGCCAGCAGCTTCGGGGGGCTAGCGGACAATGAGCAGTTCTTC

J: TRBJ2-1
size: NA
V: TRBV30
D: NA
CDR3: CAWSNRAHNEQFF
DNA: TGTGCCTGGAGCAACAGGGCTCACAATGAGCAGTTCTTC

J: TRBJ2-1
size: NA
V: TRBV6-2/TRBV6-3
D: NA
CDR3: CASRGLPNEQFF
DNA: TGTGCCAGCAGAGGCCTCCCCAATGAGCAGTTCTTC

J: TRBJ1-2
size: few
V: TRBV7-9
D: TRBD1
CDR3: CASSPLTGVTVGYTF
DNA: TGTGCCAGCAGCCCACTCACAGGGGTTACGGTCGGCTACACCTTC

J: TRBJ2-2
size: NA
V: TRBV12-3/TRBV12-4
D: TRBD2
CDR3: CASPYGTSGAGELFF
DNA: TGTGCCAGCCCCTACGGGACTAGCGGGGCCGGGGAGCTGTTTTTT

J: TRBJ2-5
size: few
V: TRBV5-1
D: TRBD2
CDR3: CASSPGRASETQYF
DNA: TGCGCCAGCAGCCCGGGGAGGGCCTCGGAGACCCAGTACTTC

J: TRBJ1-2
size: NA
V: TRBV5-6
D: TRBD1
CDR3: CASSLTDRVYGYTF
DNA: TGTGCCAGCAGCTTGACGGACAGGGTCTATGGCTACACCTTC

J: TRBJ1-5
size: few
V: TRBV6-1
D: NA
CDR3: CASSELGVAVNQPQHF
DNA: TGTGCCAGCAGTGAATTAGGGGTGGCGGTCAATCAGCCCCAGCATTTT

J: TRBJ2-1
size: few
V: TRBV20-1
D: NA
CDR3: CSAEGWVSSYNEQFF
DNA: TGCAGTGCTGAGGGTTGGGTTAGCTCCTACAATGAGCAGTTCTTC

J: TRBJ2-1
size: many
V: TRBV12-3/TRBV12-4
D: NA
CDR3: CASSNLKLWGLEDYNEQFF
DNA: TGTGCCAGCAGCAACCTCAAGCTTTGGGGCCTTGAGGACTACAATGAGCAGTTCTTC

J: TRBJ1-2
size: NA
V: TRBV6-1
D: TRBD1
CDR3: CASSEREQGAIKYGYTF
DNA: TGTGCCAGCAGTGAACGGGAGCAGGGGGCGATCAAATATGGCTACACCTTC

J: TRBJ1-2
size: few
V: TRBV7-2
D: NA
CDR3: CASSPGAGYGYTF
DNA: TGTGCCAGCAGCCCGGGCGCAGGGTATGGCTACACCTTC

J: TRBJ2-4
size: NA
V: TRBV20-1
D: TRBD2
CDR3: CSASLSSGIGNIQYF
DNA: TGCAGTGCCTCGTTGTCTAGCGGGATCGGAAACATTCAGTACTTC

J: TRBJ2-3
size: few
V: TRBV10-3
D: TRBD1
CDR3: CAISALDRAVTDTQYF
DNA: TGTGCCATCAGTGCCCTGGACAGGGCAGTCACAGATACGCAGTATTTT

J: TRBJ2-3
size: many
V: TRBV20-1
D: NA
CDR3: CSARRSGESVDTQYF
DNA: TGCAGTGCGAGACGCTCGGGGGAGTCGGTAGATACGCAGTATTTT

J: TRBJ2-3
size: NA
V: TRBV5-1
D: TRBD1
CDR3: CASGGQGQDTQYF
DNA: TGCGCCAGCGGTGGACAGGGGCAAGATACGCAGTATTTT

J: TRBJ2-1
size: NA
V: TRBV3-1
D: NA
CDR3: CASSRGKGEQFF
DNA: TGTGCCAGCAGCCGGGGCAAAGGGGAGCAGTTCTTC